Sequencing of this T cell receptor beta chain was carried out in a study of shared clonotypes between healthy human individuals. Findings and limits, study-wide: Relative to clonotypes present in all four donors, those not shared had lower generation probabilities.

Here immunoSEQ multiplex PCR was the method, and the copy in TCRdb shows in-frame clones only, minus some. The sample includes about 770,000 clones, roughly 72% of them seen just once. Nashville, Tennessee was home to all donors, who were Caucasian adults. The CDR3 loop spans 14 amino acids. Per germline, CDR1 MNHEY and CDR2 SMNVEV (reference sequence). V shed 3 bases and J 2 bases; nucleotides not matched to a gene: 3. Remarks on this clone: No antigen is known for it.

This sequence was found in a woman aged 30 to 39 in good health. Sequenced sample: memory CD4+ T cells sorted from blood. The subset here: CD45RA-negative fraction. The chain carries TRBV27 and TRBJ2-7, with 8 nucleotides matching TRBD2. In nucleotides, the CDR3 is TGTGCCAGCAGTTTTGTAGCGGGAACCTACGAGCAGTACTTC. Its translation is CASSFVAGTYEQYF.